Listed below are T cell receptor beta chains from one sample, sequenced in a study of T-cell reconstitution after alpha-beta-depleted transplantation in children. MiXCR, run by TCRdb on the PCR reads, gives a single entry per CDR3 protein. This table has about 410,000 distinct CDR3 sequences, roughly 22% appearing once. The sample was PBMCs from the stem cell graft donor, taken from the stem cell graft. The source of these receptors is a human donor who donated a stem cell graft to a child with acute myeloid leukemia. Both conserved end residues are part of each CDR3. A D gene is named only where the DNA matches it firmly. Clone size is given for some rows only: seen once, a few or many times, or a class if the clone is expanded.

clone_size	d_call	j_call	v_call	cdr3_aa	cdr3_nt
few	-	TRBJ2-5	TRBV7-3	CASSLSVSPGGETQYF	TGTGCCAGCAGCTTATCGGTTTCTCCAGGGGGGGAGACCCAGTACTTC
many	TRBD2	TRBJ2-5	TRBV20-1	CSASRSPGLGGETQYF	TGCAGTGCTAGCCGTTCTCCGGGACTAGGGGGAGAGACCCAGTACTTC
few	-	TRBJ2-7	TRBV4-1	CASSQGEWEEQYF	TGCGCCAGCAGCCAAGGGGAATGGGAAGAGCAGTACTTC
many	TRBD2	TRBJ2-1	TRBV29-1	CSVDREVYNEQFF	TGCAGCGTTGACCGGGAGGTATACAATGAGCAGTTCTTC
-	-	TRBJ2-1	TRBV4-1	CASSQDGANEQFF	TGCGCCAGCAGCCAAGACGGGGCAAATGAGCAGTTCTTC
-	-	TRBJ1-4	TRBV6-1	CASRPTGTGGEKLFF	TGTGCCAGCAGACCGACCGGGACCGGGGGGGAAAAACTGTTTTTT
few	TRBD2	TRBJ2-1	TRBV5-1	CASSTGGLAGMIHSYNEQFF	TGCGCCAGCAGCACGGGGGGACTAGCGGGAATGATCCACTCCTACAATGAGCAGTTCTTC
-	-	TRBJ2-2	TRBV7-2	CASSLVTPGELFF	TGTGCCAGCAGCTTAGTTACGCCCGGGGAGCTGTTTTTT
-	TRBD2	TRBJ2-3	TRBV7-9	CASSFVTSGVSTDTQYF	TGTGCCAGCAGCTTCGTGACTAGCGGAGTTAGCACAGATACGCAGTATTTT
-	-	TRBJ1-1	TRBV30	CAWIPMGWGAFF	TGTGCCTGGATCCCGATGGGGTGGGGAGCTTTCTTT
few	TRBD2	TRBJ2-1	TRBV20-1	CSAIPRGAGGPSYNEQFF	TGCAGTGCTATCCCCAGGGGGGCGGGAGGGCCGTCCTACAATGAGCAGTTCTTC
many	TRBD2	TRBJ2-1	TRBV12-3/TRBV12-4	CASRITSGIYNEQFF	TGTGCCAGCAGGATCACTAGCGGGATTTACAATGAGCAGTTCTTC
-	-	TRBJ2-2	TRBV27	CASTVGGGGNTGELFF	TGTGCCAGCACCGTCGGAGGAGGGGGCAACACCGGGGAGCTGTTTTTT
-	-	TRBJ2-1	TRBV7-9	CASSKGLIRNEQFF	TGTGCCAGCAGCAAAGGACTTATTCGGAATGAGCAGTTCTTC
-	-	TRBJ2-1	TRBV12-3/TRBV12-4	CASLLSNSYNEQFF	TGTGCCAGCTTACTCTCGAACTCCTACAATGAGCAGTTCTTC
-	-	TRBJ2-1	TRBV12-3/TRBV12-4	CASSLYQGGINSYNEQFF	TGTGCCAGCAGCCTTTATCAGGGCGGGATAAACTCCTACAATGAGCAGTTCTTC
-	TRBD1	TRBJ1-1	TRBV4-1	CASSQGTGWEAFF	TGCGCCAGCAGCCAGGGGACAGGGTGGGAAGCTTTCTTT
-	TRBD2	TRBJ2-7	TRBV20-1	CSAPGLAMSSYEQYF	TGCAGTGCTCCGGGACTAGCAATGAGCTCCTACGAGCAGTACTTC
-	-	TRBJ2-1	TRBV29-1	CSVLLNSEMINEQFF	TGCAGCGTGCTTTTGAACTCGGAGATGATCAATGAGCAGTTCTTC
many	-	TRBJ2-7	TRBV27	CASSIGRTYEQYF	TGTGCCAGCAGTATAGGACGAACCTACGAGCAGTACTTC
few	TRBD2	TRBJ2-1	TRBV12-3/TRBV12-4	CASSLGSLAGVNNEQFF	TGTGCCAGCAGTTTAGGGTCTCTAGCGGGGGTCAACAATGAGCAGTTCTTC
few	-	TRBJ1-4	TRBV9	CASSASGTQEKLFF	TGTGCCAGCAGCGCATCCGGGACGCAGGAAAAACTGTTTTTT
-	TRBD2	TRBJ2-1	TRBV2	CASGTSGKREQFF	TGTGCCAGCGGGACTAGCGGGAAGCGTGAGCAGTTCTTC
many	-	TRBJ2-5	TRBV24-1	CATSDRGAGETQYF	TGTGCCACCAGTGACCGAGGGGCGGGAGAGACCCAGTACTTC
-	TRBD2	TRBJ2-3	TRBV5-1	CASSPGTSPQTDTQYF	TGCGCCAGCAGTCCCGGGACTAGTCCCCAGACAGATACGCAGTATTTT
many	-	TRBJ1-1	TRBV20-1	CSARDPRTVNTEAFF	TGCAGTGCTAGAGATCCCCGGACAGTGAACACTGAAGCTTTCTTT
many	-	TRBJ2-1	TRBV20-1	CSAYSVLSYGNEQFF	TGCAGTGCTTATAGCGTGCTGTCATATGGCAATGAGCAGTTCTTC